The sequence of this TCR beta chain was determined in a study of blood T cell repertoires in COVID-19. Across the whole study: The United States, Italy and Spain were the sources of the acute and convalescent COVID-19 samples.

Authors' data handling: From reference gene primer amplification, estimates of nucleated cell counts were derived. Some clones are missing from TCRdb's copy, which holds only in-frame ones; the method was immunoSEQ multiplex PCR. The V and J calls and clone size come from that table; D and trimming were worked out from the DNA. The sample has 270,000 or so clones, about 85% seen once. Per germline, CDR1 SGDLS and CDR2 YYNGEE. Trimming took 4 bases from V and 5 from J; bases not matched to a gene: 10. The CDR3 consists of 15 residues. The receptor comes from a human donor in a cohort sampled during active COVID-19. The genes are TRBV9 and TRBJ1-1, with TRBD1 matching 8 bases. The sample was peripheral blood. The CDR3 region has the DNA TGTGCCAGCAGCCTATTAACAGGGGGGTCGACTGAAGCTTTCTTT. This gives the protein CASSLLTGGSTEAFF.